A single sample gave rise to the 10 T cell receptor beta chains below, sequenced in a study of T cells in localized non-small cell lung cancer. Measured with immunoSEQ multiplex PCR; TCRdb has only the in-frame clones, and not every one. The table includes almost 30,000 clones, approximately 90% detected once. The source material was peripheral blood, sampled before any cancer treatment. These TCRs come from a female donor older than 55 with stage III squamous cell lung carcinoma.

This chain links TRBV11-2 with TRBJ1-1; D is uncertain. V gave up 1 base and J gave up 10 bases, with 10 bases separating them. Germline CDR1 and CDR2: SGHAT and FQNNGV. The CDR3 consists of 12 residues. The CDR3 nucleotides read TGTGCCAGCAGCTTAGTCGAAGGGTCAGCTTTCTTT. This translates into CASSLVEGSAFF.

The chain carries TRBV2 and TRBJ2-7; D may correspond to TRBD1 or TRBD2 (6 bases each). Germline V gene sequence: CDR1 SNHLY, CDR2 FYNNEI. V lost 7 bases and J lost 3, with 25 bases in between. The CDR3 runs 17 residues. CDR3 sequence: CASTLPGVGGPLYEQYF. CDR3 coding DNA: TGTGCCAGCACCCTACCAGGGGTGGGGGGTCCTCTCTACGAGCAGTACTTC.

This chain joins TRBV2 and TRBJ2-1, with unresolved D. Looked up from germline, CDR1 is SNHLY and CDR2 is FYNNEI. Trimming cost V 5 bases and J 8 bases, with 7 bases left between them. CDR3 length: 11 residues. The CDR3 loop reads CASSLGDEQFF. CDR3 coding DNA: TGTGCCAGCAGTCTAGGCGATGAGCAGTTCTTC.

The CDR3 nucleotides are TGTGCCAGCAGTGAAGCTTGGGTGCCCAATCAGCCCCAGCATTTT. Translated, it gives CASSEAWVPNQPQHF. The chain combines TRBV2 with TRBJ1-5; D unresolved. In germline, CDR1 is SNHLY, CDR2 FYNNEI. Trimming cost V 0 bases and J 3 bases, with 9 bases left between them. The CDR3 runs 15 residues. The whole variable domain, remainder taken from reference TRBV2 and TRBJ1-5, is EPEVTQTPSHQVTQMGQEVILRCVPISNHLYFYWYRQILGQKVEFLVSFYNNEISEKSEIFDDQFSVERPDGSNFTLKIRSTKLEDSAMYFCASSEAWVPNQPQHFGDGTRLSIL.

This clone was seen once. The rearrangement uses TRBV18 and TRBJ1-3; D is unresolved. The V gene's germline CDR1 is KGHSH and CDR2 LQKENI. There are 15 residues in the CDR3. V was pared by 4 bases and J by 4 bases, with 14 bases between. The CDR3 spells CASSQDLLRGNTIYF. The CDR3, as DNA: TGTGCCAGCTCACAAGACCTACTTAGGGGAAACACCATATATTTT.

CDR3 bases: TGTGCCTGGAAAACAGGGGGGAAAAACATTCAGTACTTC. Translation gives CAWKTGGKNIQYF. V is TRBV30 and J is TRBJ2-4; 8 bases line up with TRBD1. CDR1 and CDR2 from the germline V gene are GTSNPN and SVGIG (reference sequence). This CDR3 region has 13 residues. V trimming: 4 bases; J trimming: 4 bases; junction bases outside the gene matches: 3.

This clone has just one count. The chain has TRBV19 and TRBJ1-3, with 7 bases matching TRBD1. The CDR3 consists of 16 residues. Germline V lookup: CDR1 LNHDA, CDR2 SQIVND (reference sequence). Trimming took 4 bases from V and 0 from J; bases not matched to a gene: 6. DNA for the CDR3: TGTGCCAGTAGTACCGGGACAGATCTCTCTGGAAACACCATATATTTT. Its protein product is CASSTGTDLSGNTIYF.

CDR3 protein: CASSFRWGNTGELFF. The CDR3 region has the DNA TGTGCCAGCAGTTTTCGGTGGGGGAACACCGGGGAGCTGTTTTTT. This chain links TRBV27 with TRBJ2-2; D is ambiguous. The germline V and J ends were trimmed by 3 bases and 1 base, with 9 bases remaining between them. Germline CDR1 MNHEY, CDR2 SMNVEV (reference sequence). This CDR3 comprises 15 residues.

The rearrangement links TRBV5-4 to TRBJ2-5; possible D gene TRBD1, 5 bases. Trimming cost V 0 bases and J 2 bases, with 11 bases left between them. The germline CDR1 and CDR2 sequences are SGHNT and YYREEE (reference sequence). The CDR3 runs 15 residues. Written as DNA, the CDR3 is TGTGCCAGCAGCTTGGAACAGGAGCTGCAAGAGACCCAGTACTTC. Translation gives CASSLEQELQETQYF.

There are a few counts of this clone. The CDR3 nucleotides are TGTGCCTTTAGCAGGGGAAGCAATCAGCCCCAGCATTTT. It codes for CAFSRGSNQPQHF. V usage is TRBV30 and J usage is TRBJ1-5; weak D call: TRBD1 (6 bases). V lost 7 bases and J lost 1, with 11 bases in between. The germline CDR1 and CDR2 sequences are GTSNPN and SVGIG (reference sequence). This CDR3 comprises 13 residues.